Given below is one TCR beta chain in context. The entry originates in a study of blood T cell repertoires in COVID-19. Study information: Samples representing acute and convalescent COVID-19 were sourced from the United States, Italy and Spain. Sample material is recorded as cDNA or gDNA derived from T cells, B-cell-depleted T cells, or PBMCs.

In the original processing: Cell counts per sample came from amplifying reference gene primers. The data were produced by immunoSEQ multiplex PCR, yet TCRdb's version contains in-frame clones alone and is incomplete. V and J calls and clone size are copied from that table; D and trimming were computed from the DNA. The sample lists around 100,000 clones, 85% to 90% occurring once. The CDR3 is 17 residues long. Germline CDR1 SGHVS, CDR2 FQNEAQ. V gave up 1 base and J gave up 4 bases, with 17 bases separating them. The sequencing sample was made of peripheral blood. The source is a woman aged 80 or over with acute or convalescent COVID-19. This rearrangement joins TRBV7-8 to TRBJ1-5; perhaps TRBD1 as D (5 bases). The CDR3 sequence: CASSLESRWGGNQPQHF. The CDR3 coding sequence is TGTGCCAGCAGCTTAGAATCCCGATGGGGGGGAAATCAGCCCCAGCATTTT.